Listed here are 29 T cell receptor beta chains from one sample, sequenced in a study of identifying expanded T cells in peripheral blood. Clones were sequenced by immunoSEQ multiplex PCR, and TCRdb holds only the in-frame ones, with some missing. Among 100,000 or so clones listed, about 89% were seen once. Sequenced material: blood. These receptor sequences come from a person between 18 and 75 years old in good health.

The chain has TRBV19 and TRBJ2-1, with D possibly being TRBD1 or TRBD2 (6 bases each). This CDR3 spans 15 amino acids. CDR1 and CDR2 from the germline V gene are LNHDA and SQIVND (reference sequence). V was pared by 5 bases and J by 4 bases, with 15 bases between. This CDR3 reads CASSSSGAGYNEQFF. The CDR3 DNA is TGTGCCAGTAGTTCTTCAGGGGCGGGGTACAATGAGCAGTTCTTC.

The rearrangement uses TRBV13 and TRBJ2-1, with 8 bases matching TRBD2. The CDR3 length is 19 residues. V gave up 5 bases and J gave up 4 bases; unmatched junction bases: 19. Germline values: CDR1 PRHDT, CDR2 FYEKMQ (reference sequence). Written as DNA, the CDR3 is TGTGCCAGCAGCCCCGAATCACTAGCGGCCCTCAGTCATTACAATGAGCAGTTCTTC. Translating it yields CASSPESLAALSHYNEQFF.

The genes are TRBV7-8 and TRBJ2-7, with TRBD2 matching over 10 bases. The CDR3 has 15 residues. The V and J ends lost 5 bases and 2 bases, in that order; junction bases with no gene match: 6. The V gene's germline CDR1 is SGHVS and CDR2 FQNEAQ. Here the CDR3 DNA reads TGTGCCAGCAGCATAGGACTAGCGGTTCCCTACGAGCAGTACTTC. Amino acid sequence: CASSIGLAVPYEQYF.

The chain links TRBV5-5 to TRBJ1-2; TRBD1 aligns across 12 bases. The junction had 13 bases not matched to a gene; V was cut back by 5 bases and J by 8 bases. CDR1 is SGHKS, CDR2 YYEKEE, per germline (reference sequence). The CDR3 is 16 residues long. DNA of the CDR3: TGTGCCAGCAGTTACACCGGGACAGGGGGCGGCGACGGCTACACCTTC. It is translated as CASSYTGTGGGDGYTF.

The chain uses TRBV5-6 and TRBJ2-7, with 7 bases aligning to TRBD1. J was trimmed by 2 bases and V by 4 bases; bases with no gene match: 3. The V gene's germline CDR1 is SGHDT and CDR2 YYEEEE. CDR3 length equals 13 residues. The CDR3 coding sequence is TGTGCCAGCAGCGGGGACAGCCCCTACGAGCAGTACTTC. Encoded protein: CASSGDSPYEQYF.

The chain employs TRBV29-1 and TRBJ1-2; D ambiguous. Trimming took off 2 bases at V and 4 bases at J, with 8 bases between the two ends. Germline-derived CDR1 and CDR2 are SQVTM and ANQGSEA. There are 12 residues in the CDR3. CDR3 loop: CSVERYPYGYTF. Here the CDR3 DNA reads TGCAGCGTTGAAAGATACCCCTATGGCTACACCTTC.

This clone was seen only a few times. This rearrangement joins TRBV6-5 to TRBJ1-2; D is unresolved. This CDR3 contains 15 residues. CDR1 is MNHEY, CDR2 SVGAGI, per germline. Trimming removed 0 bases from V and 8 bases from J, with 16 bases in between. The CDR3 DNA sequence: TGTGCCAGCAGTTACTCCGGTCCGGGTTTGGGGGGCTACACCTTC. This gives the protein CASSYSGPGLGGYTF.

The chain joins TRBV6-5 to TRBJ1-1; weak D call: TRBD1 (5 bases). Germline V CDR1 and CDR2: MNHEY, SVGAGI. This CDR3 contains 12 residues. V was pared by 8 bases and J by 4 bases, with 11 bases between. This CDR3 is CASSAGSTEAFF. The CDR3 DNA sequence: TGTGCCAGCTCGGCAGGGAGCACTGAAGCTTTCTTT.

The chain carries TRBV4-1 and TRBJ2-2; the D is unclear. V was cut by 0 bases and J by 5 bases, with 19 bases left in between. The CDR3 loop spans 18 amino acids. Germline CDR1 is MGHRA and CDR2 is YSYEKL. The CDR3 DNA is TGCGCCAGCAGCCAAGATTGGCGCAGTCGAGTTGGGACCGGGGAGCTGTTTTTT. Its protein is CASSQDWRSRVGTGELFF.

The chain carries TRBV7-2 and TRBJ1-2; the D is unclear. V lost 3 bases to trimming and J lost 8 bases, with 10 bases between them. The CDR3 length is 12 residues. Germline V CDR1 and CDR2: SGHTA, FQGNSA. CDR3 region: CASSFGGFGYTF. The CDR3 coding sequence is TGTGCCAGCAGCTTTGGAGGGTTCGGCTACACCTTC. The complete variable domain, with remaining parts taken from reference TRBV7-2 and TRBJ1-2, reads GAGVSQSPSNKVTEKGKDVELRCDPISGHTALYWYRQSLGQGLEFLIYFQGNSAPDKSGLPSDRFSAERTGGSVSTLTIQRTQQEDSAVYLCASSFGGFGYTFGSGTRLTVV.

The chain recombines TRBV4-2 with TRBJ1-1; the D gene is possibly TRBD1 (5 bases). There are 16 residues in the CDR3. Deletions cut 4 bases from V and 1 base from J, with 16 bases between. Germline V gene lookup returns CDR1 LGHNA and CDR2 YNFKEQ. Here the CDR3 DNA reads TGTGCCAGCAGCCCCCCCGGGCCAGGGTCGAACACTGAAGCTTTCTTT. Translating it yields CASSPPGPGSNTEAFF.

This clone was picked up one time. This rearrangement joins TRBV19 to TRBJ1-1; TRBD1 might be the D (5 bases). The germline gives CDR1 LNHDA, CDR2 SQIVND (reference sequence). Trimming took 3 bases from V and 8 from J, leaving 10 bases between them. There are 12 residues in the CDR3. The CDR3 here is CASSIPGAEAFF. The CDR3 coding sequence is TGTGCCAGTAGTATCCCCGGGGCGGAAGCTTTCTTT.

The rearrangement joins TRBV2 to TRBJ2-1; 10 bases agree with TRBD1. Germline lookup yields CDR1 SNHLY and CDR2 FYNNEI. The J segment lost 7 bases and the V segment lost 11 bases, leaving 8 bases of the junction unmatched. The CDR3 runs to 13 residues. The CDR3 bases are TGTGCCTCAAGACAGGGGGCTGTGAATGAGCAGTTCTTC. Translating it yields CASRQGAVNEQFF.

This clone was seen just once. This chain links TRBV2 with TRBJ2-6; D gene ambiguous. CDR3 size: 15 residues. Germline CDR1 reads SNHLY; CDR2 reads FYNNEI. V lost 1 base to trimming and J lost 0 bases, with 4 bases between them. The CDR3 region is CASSEVSSGANVLTF. For the CDR3, the DNA is TGTGCCAGCAGTGAAGTCAGCTCTGGGGCCAACGTCCTGACTTTC.

The V call is TRBV10-3, the J call TRBJ1-5, with D uncertain. V lost 3 bases to trimming and J lost 13 bases, with 13 bases between them. Germline V gene sequence: CDR1 ENHRY, CDR2 SYGVKD. CDR3 length: 12 residues. The CDR3 DNA reads TGTGCCATCAGTGATCCCCCCAAAGGACAGCATTTT. It specifies CAISDPPKGQHF.

The chain carries TRBV7-2 and TRBJ2-1; the D gene is possibly TRBD2 (6 bases). The CDR3 sequence is 16 residues long. The germline V gene encodes CDR1 SGHTA and CDR2 FQGNSA. Trimming took 7 bases from V and 4 from J, leaving 20 bases between them. In nucleotides, the CDR3 is TGTGCCAGCACCCCGCCAGGGCGGGACGGATACAATGAGCAGTTCTTC. Its translation: CASTPPGRDGYNEQFF.

The V call is TRBV12-5, the J call TRBJ1-1, with 7 bases aligning to TRBD1. CDR1 is LGHNT and CDR2 is FRNRAP in the germline V gene. The length of the CDR3 is 13 residues. Germline trimming cut 6 bases from V and 0 bases from J; bases unmatched to any gene: 1. CDR3 nucleotides: TGTGCTAGTGGCCAGGGGGTGAACACTGAAGCTTTCTTT. Protein sequence: CASGQGVNTEAFF. Full variable domain (outside the CDR3, taken from reference TRBV12-5 and TRBJ1-1): DARVTQTPRHKVTEMGQEVTMRCQPILGHNTVFWYRQTMMQGLELLAYFRNRAPLDDSGMPKDRFSAEMPDATLATLKIQPSEPRDSAVYFCASGQGVNTEAFFGQGTRLTVV.

This sequence joins TRBV5-6 and TRBJ2-5; TRBD2 matches at 11 bases. The trim removed 1 base at V and 1 base at J, leaving 0 bases unmatched. From germline, CDR1 is SGHDT and CDR2 YYEEEE. This CDR3 is built from 15 residues. CDR3 region: CASSLTSGGQETQYF. As DNA, the CDR3 is TGTGCCAGCAGCTTGACTAGCGGGGGCCAAGAGACCCAGTACTTC.

This clone appeared a few times. This chain links TRBV18 with TRBJ2-4; D unresolved. Trimming took 5 bases from V and 0 from J, leaving 14 bases between them. CDR1 is KGHSH and CDR2 is LQKENI in the germline V gene. CDR3 length: 16 residues. CDR3 residues: CASSSQTLLAKNIQYF. CDR3 sequence (DNA): TGTGCCAGCTCATCACAGACCCTTCTAGCCAAAAACATTCAGTACTTC.

The V and J genes are TRBV27 and TRBJ2-3; unclear D gene. The CDR3 has 16 residues. Germline loops: CDR1 MNHEY, CDR2 SMNVEV (reference sequence). V gave up 6 bases and J gave up 4 bases, with 20 bases separating them. The CDR3 here is CASRSSGFLVADTQYF. Written as DNA, the CDR3 is TGTGCCAGCAGGAGCTCGGGTTTTTTAGTGGCAGATACGCAGTATTTT.

In DNA form, the CDR3 reads TGTGCCAGCAGTGAGTTTTATTCCCAGTCCCAGCATTTT. It encodes CASSEFYSQSQHF. The rearrangement links TRBV2 to TRBJ1-5, with unresolved D. Deletions cut 3 bases from V and 11 bases from J, with 14 bases between. This CDR3 contains 13 residues. Per the germline V gene, CDR1 is SNHLY and CDR2 is FYNNEI. The complete variable domain, with remaining parts taken from reference TRBV2 and TRBJ1-5, reads EPEVTQTPSHQVTQMGQEVILRCVPISNHLYFYWYRQILGQKVEFLVSFYNNEISEKSEIFDDQFSVERPDGSNFTLKIRSTKLEDSAMYFCASSEFYSQSQHFGDGTRLSIL.

The chain employs TRBV5-1 and TRBJ1-4; no reliable D call. Trimming removed 2 bases at V and 14 bases at J, with 19 bases between. The germline gives CDR1 SGHRS, CDR2 YFSETQ. The CDR3 contains 14 residues. CDR3 residues: CASSFYHPSDRLFF. The CDR3 DNA reads TGCGCCAGCAGCTTCTACCACCCATCGGACCGGCTGTTTTTT.

This clone was recorded once. CDR3 sequence reads: CAISRGNSQETQYF. The CDR3, as DNA: TGTGCCATCAGCCGGGGTAATTCCCAAGAGACCCAGTACTTC. The V gene is TRBV10-3, the J gene TRBJ2-5; the D gene is possibly TRBD2 (5 bases). This CDR3 contains 14 residues. In germline, CDR1 is ENHRY, CDR2 SYGVKD. Trimming shortened V by 6 bases and J by 1 base, and 12 bases separated the two germline ends.

This chain connects TRBV10-3 to TRBJ2-5; 12 bases align to TRBD2. Germline V gene data show CDR1 as ENHRY and CDR2 as SYGVKD. The length of the CDR3 is 15 residues. The ends lost 6 bases at V and 5 bases at J; junction bases unmatched: 7. The DNA for the CDR3 is TGTGCCATCAGCGCCGCCCTAGCGGGGGGGGAGACCCAGTACTTC. This translates into CAISAALAGGETQYF.

V and J are TRBV2 and TRBJ1-2; tentative D call: TRBD1 (5 bases). The germline CDR1 and CDR2 sequences are SNHLY and FYNNEI. The CDR3 runs to 12 residues. Trimming left V 8 bases short and J 8 bases short, with 15 bases between. This CDR3 reads CASRSGLRGYTF. The CDR3 coding sequence is TGTGCCAGCCGATCAGGGTTGAGGGGCTACACCTTC. The full variable domain, rest sourced from reference TRBV2 and TRBJ1-2, is EPEVTQTPSHQVTQMGQEVILRCVPISNHLYFYWYRQILGQKVEFLVSFYNNEISEKSEIFDDQFSVERPDGSNFTLKIRSTKLEDSAMYFCASRSGLRGYTFGSGTRLTVV.

The rearrangement links TRBV4-3 to TRBJ2-7; possible D gene TRBD1, 5 bases. With 0 bases removed from V and 7 bases from J, the gap between germline ends came to 10 bases. The CDR3 is 13 residues long. CDR1 LGHNA and CDR2 YSLEER come from the germline V gene. As DNA, the CDR3 is TGCGCCAGCAGCCAAGATCAGGGATGGGAGCAGTACTTC. As protein: CASSQDQGWEQYF.

This chain connects TRBV18 to TRBJ2-2; no clear D. The V end was cut by 3 bases, the J end by 0 bases, with 8 bases between. The V gene's germline CDR1 is KGHSH and CDR2 LQKENI. The CDR3 sequence is 15 residues long. The chain's CDR3 is CASSPGRSNTGELFF. DNA of the CDR3: TGTGCCAGCTCACCTGGACGGTCGAACACCGGGGAGCTGTTTTTT.

V usage is TRBV19 and J usage is TRBJ2-7; D not certain. This CDR3 region has 13 residues. Germline values: CDR1 LNHDA, CDR2 SQIVND (reference sequence). Trimming pared 4 bases from V and 2 bases from J, leaving 9 bases between. CDR3 bases: TGTGCCAGTAGTACGACACCACCCTACGAGCAGTACTTC. Encoded protein: CASSTTPPYEQYF.

The chain employs TRBV7-9 and TRBJ2-3; 9 nucleotides agree with TRBD1. CDR1 is SEHNR, CDR2 FQNEAQ, per germline (reference sequence). This CDR3 is 16 amino acids long. V dropped 3 bases and J dropped 6; count of bases not matched to a gene: 10. In DNA form, the CDR3 reads TGTGCCAGCAGCTTTACCGGGACAGGGACAGTGGATACGCAGTATTTT. Translation gives CASSFTGTGTVDTQYF.